This T cell receptor (beta chain) was captured in a study of blood T cell repertoires in COVID-19. Whole-study context: From the United States, Italy and Spain came samples of acute and convalescent COVID-19. PBMCs, B-cell-depleted T cells, or T cells were the source of the cDNA or gDNA that made up the material.

Germline V lookup: CDR1 SGHDT, CDR2 YYEEEE. This CDR3 comprises 14 residues. The ends lost 4 bases at V and 4 bases at J; junction bases unmatched: 7. As originally analysed: Reference gene primer amplification gave nucleated cell count estimates. Sequencing used immunoSEQ multiplex PCR; TCRdb keeps in-frame clones, though not all of them. The V and J calls and the clone size are those of that table, but D and trimming were determined from the DNA. The sample contains about 170,000 clones, 88% of which appear only once. This sequence was found in a man aged 60 to 69 with acute or convalescent COVID-19. The sequenced sample was peripheral blood. J is TRBJ1-2 and V is TRBV5-6; 7 bases align to TRBD1. In DNA form, the CDR3 reads TGTGCCAGCAGCGGCCCGGACAGGTTCTATGGCTACACCTTC. It translates to CASSGPDRFYGYTF. Full variable domain (outside the CDR3, taken from reference TRBV5-6 and TRBJ1-2): DAGVTQSPTHLIKTRGQQVTLRCSPKSGHDTVSWYQQALGQGPQFIFQYYEEEERQRGNFPDRFSGHQFPNYSSELNVNALLLGDSALYLCASSGPDRFYGYTFGSGTRLTVV.